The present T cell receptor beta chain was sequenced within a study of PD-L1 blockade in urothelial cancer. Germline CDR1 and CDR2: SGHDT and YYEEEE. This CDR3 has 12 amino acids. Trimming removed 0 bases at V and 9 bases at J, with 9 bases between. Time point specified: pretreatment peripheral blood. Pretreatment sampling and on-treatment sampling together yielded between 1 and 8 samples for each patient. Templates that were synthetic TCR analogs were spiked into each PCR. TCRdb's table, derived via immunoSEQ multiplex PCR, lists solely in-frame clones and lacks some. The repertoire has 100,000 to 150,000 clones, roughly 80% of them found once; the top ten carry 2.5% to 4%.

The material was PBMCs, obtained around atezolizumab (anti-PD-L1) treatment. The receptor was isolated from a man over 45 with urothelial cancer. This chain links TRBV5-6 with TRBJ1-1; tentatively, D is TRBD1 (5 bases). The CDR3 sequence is CASSLGAGKAFF. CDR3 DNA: TGTGCCAGCAGCTTGGGGGCAGGGAAAGCTTTCTTT. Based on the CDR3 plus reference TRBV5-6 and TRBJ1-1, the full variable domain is DAGVTQSPTHLIKTRGQQVTLRCSPKSGHDTVSWYQQALGQGPQFIFQYYEEEERQRGNFPDRFSGHQFPNYSSELNVNALLLGDSALYLCASSLGAGKAFFGQGTRLTVV.